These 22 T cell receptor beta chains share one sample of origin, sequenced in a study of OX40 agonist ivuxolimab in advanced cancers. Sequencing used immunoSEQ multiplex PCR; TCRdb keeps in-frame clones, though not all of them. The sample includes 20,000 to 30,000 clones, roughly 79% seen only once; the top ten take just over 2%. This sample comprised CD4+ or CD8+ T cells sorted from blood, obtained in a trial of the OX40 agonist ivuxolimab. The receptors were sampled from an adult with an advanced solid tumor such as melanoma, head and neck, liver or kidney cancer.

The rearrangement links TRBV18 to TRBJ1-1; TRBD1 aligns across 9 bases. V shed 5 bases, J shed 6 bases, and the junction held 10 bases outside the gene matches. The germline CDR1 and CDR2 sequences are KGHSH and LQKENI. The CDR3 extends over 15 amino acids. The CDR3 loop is CASSSYGTGSAEAFF. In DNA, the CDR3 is TGTGCCAGCTCATCGTACGGGACAGGGTCGGCTGAAGCTTTCTTT.

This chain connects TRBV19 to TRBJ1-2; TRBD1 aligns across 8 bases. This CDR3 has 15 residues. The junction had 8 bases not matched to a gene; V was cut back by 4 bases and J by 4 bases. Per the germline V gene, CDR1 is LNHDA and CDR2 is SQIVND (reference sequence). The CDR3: CASSTSRTGLYGYTF. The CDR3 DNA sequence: TGTGCCAGTAGTACGTCGCGGACAGGGCTCTATGGCTACACCTTC.

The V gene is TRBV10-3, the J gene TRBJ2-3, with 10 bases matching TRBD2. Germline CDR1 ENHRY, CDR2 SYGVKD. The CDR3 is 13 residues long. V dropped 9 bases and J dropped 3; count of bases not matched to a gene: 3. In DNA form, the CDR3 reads TGTGCCATGAAGCGGGAGGGAACAGATACGCAGTATTTT. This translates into CAMKREGTDTQYF.

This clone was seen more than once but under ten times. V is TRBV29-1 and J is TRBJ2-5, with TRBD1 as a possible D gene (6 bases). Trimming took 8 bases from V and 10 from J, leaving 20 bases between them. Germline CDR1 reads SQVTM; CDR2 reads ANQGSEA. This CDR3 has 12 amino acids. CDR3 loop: CSTSRQAGLQYF. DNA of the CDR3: TGCAGCACCTCCAGACAGGCTGGGCTCCAGTACTTC.

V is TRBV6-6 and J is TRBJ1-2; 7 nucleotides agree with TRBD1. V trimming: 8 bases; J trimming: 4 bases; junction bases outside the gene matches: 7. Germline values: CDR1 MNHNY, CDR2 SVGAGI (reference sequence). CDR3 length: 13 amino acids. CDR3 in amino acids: CASALQGTYGYTF. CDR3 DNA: TGTGCCAGCGCCCTACAGGGGACCTATGGCTACACCTTC.

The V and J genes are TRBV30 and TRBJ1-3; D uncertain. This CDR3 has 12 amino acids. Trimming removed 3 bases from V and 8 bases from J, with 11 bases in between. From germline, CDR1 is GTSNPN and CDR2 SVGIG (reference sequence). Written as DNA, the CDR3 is TGTGCCTGGAGCGGATTGGGCTACACCATATATTTT. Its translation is CAWSGLGYTIYF.

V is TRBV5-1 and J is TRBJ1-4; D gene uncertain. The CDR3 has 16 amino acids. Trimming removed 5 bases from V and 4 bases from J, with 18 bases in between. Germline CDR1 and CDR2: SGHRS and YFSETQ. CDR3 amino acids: CASREGLEPFNEKLFF. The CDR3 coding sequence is TGCGCCAGCAGAGAAGGGCTAGAGCCGTTTAATGAAAAACTGTTTTTT.

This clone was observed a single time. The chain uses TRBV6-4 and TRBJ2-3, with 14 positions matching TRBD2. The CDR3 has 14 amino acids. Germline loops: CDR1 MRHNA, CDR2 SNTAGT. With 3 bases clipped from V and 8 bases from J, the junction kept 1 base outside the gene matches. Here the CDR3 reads CASSETSGGATQYF. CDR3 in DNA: TGTGCCAGCAGTGAGACTAGCGGGGGGGCTACGCAGTATTTT.

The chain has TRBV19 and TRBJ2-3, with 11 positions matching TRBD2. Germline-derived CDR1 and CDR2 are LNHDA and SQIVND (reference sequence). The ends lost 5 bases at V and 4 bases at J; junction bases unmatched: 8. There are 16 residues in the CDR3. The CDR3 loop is CASSERALAGADTQYF. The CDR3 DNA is TGTGCCAGTAGTGAAAGGGCACTAGCGGGGGCAGATACGCAGTATTTT.

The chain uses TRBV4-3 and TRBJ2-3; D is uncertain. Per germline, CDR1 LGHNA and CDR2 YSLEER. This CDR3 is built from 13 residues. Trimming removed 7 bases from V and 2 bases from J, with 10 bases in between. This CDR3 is CASKDQPTDTQYF. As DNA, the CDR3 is TGCGCCAGCAAGGACCAGCCCACAGATACGCAGTATTTT.

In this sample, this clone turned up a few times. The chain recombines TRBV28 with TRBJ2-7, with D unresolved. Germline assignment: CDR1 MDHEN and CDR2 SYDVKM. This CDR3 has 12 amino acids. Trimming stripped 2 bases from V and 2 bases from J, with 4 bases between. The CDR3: CASSLAPYEQYF. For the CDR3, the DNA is TGTGCCAGCAGTTTAGCCCCCTACGAGCAGTACTTC. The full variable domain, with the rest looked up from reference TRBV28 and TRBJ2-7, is DVKVTQSSRYLVKRTGEKVFLECVQDMDHENMFWYRQDPGLGLRLIYFSYDVKMKEKGDIPEGYSVSREKKERFSLILESASTNQTSMYLCASSLAPYEQYFGPGTRLTVT.

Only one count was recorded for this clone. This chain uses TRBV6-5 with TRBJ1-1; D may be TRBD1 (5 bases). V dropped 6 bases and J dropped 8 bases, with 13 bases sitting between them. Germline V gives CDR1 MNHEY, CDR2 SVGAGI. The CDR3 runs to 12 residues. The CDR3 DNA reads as TGTGCCAGCAGCAGGGCCGGCCGGGAAGCTTTCTTT. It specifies CASSRAGREAFF.

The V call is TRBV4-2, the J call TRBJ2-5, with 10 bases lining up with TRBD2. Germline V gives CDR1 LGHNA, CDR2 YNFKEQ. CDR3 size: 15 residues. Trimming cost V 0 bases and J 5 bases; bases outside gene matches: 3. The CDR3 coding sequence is TGTGCCAGCAGCCAAGAAGAGCGGGGGGGCGAGACCCAGTACTTC. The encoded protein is CASSQEERGGETQYF.

The CDR3 here is CSATQGEELFF. The DNA of the CDR3 is TGCAGTGCTACTCAGGGGGAGGAGCTGTTTTTT. The chain uses TRBV20-1 and TRBJ2-2; 7 bases line up with TRBD1. Unmatched junction bases numbered 3, after V lost 4 bases and J lost 10 bases. Germline loops: CDR1 DFQATT, CDR2 SNEGSKA (reference sequence). CDR3 size: 11 residues.

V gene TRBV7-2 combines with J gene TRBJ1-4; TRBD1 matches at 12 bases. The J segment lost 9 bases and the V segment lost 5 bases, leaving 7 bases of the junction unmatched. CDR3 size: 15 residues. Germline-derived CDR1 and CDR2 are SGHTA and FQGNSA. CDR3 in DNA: TGTGCCAGCAGCCTCGGGACAGGGGGCGATAAAAAACTGTTTTTT. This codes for CASSLGTGGDKKLFF.

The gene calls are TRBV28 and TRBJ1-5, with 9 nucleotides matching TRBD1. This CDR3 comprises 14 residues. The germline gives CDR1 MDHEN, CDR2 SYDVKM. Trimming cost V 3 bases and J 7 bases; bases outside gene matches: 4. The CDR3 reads CASSLGQGRQPQHF. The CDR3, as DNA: TGTGCCAGCAGTTTGGGACAGGGTCGCCAGCCCCAGCATTTT.

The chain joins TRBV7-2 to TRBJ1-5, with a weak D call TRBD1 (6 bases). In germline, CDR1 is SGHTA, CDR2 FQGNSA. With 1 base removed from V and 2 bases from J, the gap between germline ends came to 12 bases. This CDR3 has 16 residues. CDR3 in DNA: TGTGCCAGCAGCTTAGGAGGAGGGGGTGGCAATCAGCCCCAGCATTTT. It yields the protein CASSLGGGGGNQPQHF.

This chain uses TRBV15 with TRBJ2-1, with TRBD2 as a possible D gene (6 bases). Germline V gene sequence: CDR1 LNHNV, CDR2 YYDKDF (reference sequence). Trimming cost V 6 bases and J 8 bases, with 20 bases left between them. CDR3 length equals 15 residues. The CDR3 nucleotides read TGTGCCACCAGGGGGGGAAGGGCCTCTACATATGAGCAGTTCTTC. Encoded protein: CATRGGRASTYEQFF.

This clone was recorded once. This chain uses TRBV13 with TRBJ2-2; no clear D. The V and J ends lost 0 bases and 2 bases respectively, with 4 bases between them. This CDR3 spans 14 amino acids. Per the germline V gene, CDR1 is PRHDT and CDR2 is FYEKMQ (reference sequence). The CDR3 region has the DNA TGTGCCAGCAGCTTAGGACCTAACACCGGGGAGCTGTTTTTT. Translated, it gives CASSLGPNTGELFF.

CDR3 sequence reads: CASSFEGTYGYTF. The CDR3 coding sequence is TGCGCCAGCAGCTTTGAGGGGACCTATGGCTACACCTTC. V gene TRBV5-1 combines with J gene TRBJ1-2, with D possibly matching TRBD1 (5 bases). The V gene lost 2 bases and the J gene lost 4 bases, with 9 bases spanning the gap. Germline values: CDR1 SGHRS, CDR2 YFSETQ. This CDR3 region has 13 residues.

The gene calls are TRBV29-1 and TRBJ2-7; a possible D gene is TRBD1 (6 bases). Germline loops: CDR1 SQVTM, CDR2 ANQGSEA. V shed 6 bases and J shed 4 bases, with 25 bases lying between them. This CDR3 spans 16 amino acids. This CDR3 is CSVIPYSGHSKYEQYF. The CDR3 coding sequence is TGCAGCGTCATTCCTTATTCGGGACACTCTAAATACGAGCAGTACTTC.

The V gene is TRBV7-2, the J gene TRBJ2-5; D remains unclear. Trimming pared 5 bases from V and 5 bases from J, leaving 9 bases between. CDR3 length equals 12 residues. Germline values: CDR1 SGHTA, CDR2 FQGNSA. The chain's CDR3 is CASSAGPETQYF. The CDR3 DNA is TGTGCCAGCAGCGCCGGGCCGGAGACCCAGTACTTC. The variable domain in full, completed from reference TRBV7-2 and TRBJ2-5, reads GAGVSQSPSNKVTEKGKDVELRCDPISGHTALYWYRQSLGQGLEFLIYFQGNSAPDKSGLPSDRFSAERTGGSVSTLTIQRTQQEDSAVYLCASSAGPETQYFGPGTRLLVL.